This TCR beta chain is drawn from a study of blood T cell dynamics during melanoma immunotherapy. The wider study: Standard first-line treatment here was pembrolizumab or nivolumab plus ipilimumab in metastatic melanoma.

Profiled with immunoSEQ multiplex PCR; TCRdb holds only in-frame clones, not every one. The table shows 8,000 to 9,000 clones, with nearly 90% occurring only once. For this clone: Its antigen is not identified.

V was clipped by 1 base and J by 2 bases, with 13 bases between them. The CDR3 is 16 residues long. Germline-derived CDR1 and CDR2 are SGHRS and YFSETQ. Overall study results and limits: Unlike progressors, later disease-control patients had W3 repertoires gaining clonality or diversity.

The time point: week 3, after first cycle of checkpoint inhibitor. The origin of this receptor is a human donor with melanoma. Sequences were derived from blood, sampled from a patient treated with checkpoint blockade. V gene TRBV5-1 combines with J gene TRBJ1-5, with D tentatively TRBD1 (6 bases). The CDR3 bases are TGCGCCAGCAGCTTGTTTCCAGGGGAAGGCAATCAGCCCCAGCATTTT. Translation: CASSLFPGEGNQPQHF.